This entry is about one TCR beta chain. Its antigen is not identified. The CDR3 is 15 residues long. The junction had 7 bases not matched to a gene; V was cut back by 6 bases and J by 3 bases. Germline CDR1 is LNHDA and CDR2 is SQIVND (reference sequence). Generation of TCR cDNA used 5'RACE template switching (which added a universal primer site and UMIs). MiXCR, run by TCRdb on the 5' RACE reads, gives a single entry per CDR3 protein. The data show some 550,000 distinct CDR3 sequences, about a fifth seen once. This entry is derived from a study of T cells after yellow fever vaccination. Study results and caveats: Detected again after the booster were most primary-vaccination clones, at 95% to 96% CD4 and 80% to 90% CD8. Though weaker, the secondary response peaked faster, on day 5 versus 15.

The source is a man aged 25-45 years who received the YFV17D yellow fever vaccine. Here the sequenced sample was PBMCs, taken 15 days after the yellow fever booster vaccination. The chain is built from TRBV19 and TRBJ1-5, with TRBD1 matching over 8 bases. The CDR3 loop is CASSLTQGDNQPQHF. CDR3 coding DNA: TGTGCCAGTAGCTTGACACAGGGGGACAATCAGCCCCAGCATTTT.